This T cell receptor (beta chain) comes out of a study of blood T cell repertoires in COVID-19. Per the germline V gene, CDR1 is LNHDA and CDR2 is SQIVND (reference sequence). Trimming removed 2 bases from V and 3 bases from J, with 19 bases in between. CDR3 length: 17 amino acids. TCRdb's copy holds only in-frame clones and misses some; the assay was immunoSEQ multiplex PCR. The sample lists tens of thousands of clones; 70% to 90% were seen once. J is TRBJ1-2 and V is TRBV19, with D maybe TRBD1 (5 bases). Sequences were obtained from peripheral blood. The TCR comes from a man aged 35 to 55 with acute or convalescent COVID-19. The CDR3 bases are TGTGCCAGTAGTATAACATACGGAGGGGCTCGACACTATGGCTACACCTTC. Translation gives CASSITYGGARHYGYTF.